This T cell receptor beta chain appears in the sequencing data of a study of PD-1 blockade in mismatch repair-deficient tumors. Measured with immunoSEQ multiplex PCR; TCRdb has only the in-frame clones, and not every one. The table lists roughly 110,000 clones, about three quarters of them singletons. The source is an adult with mismatch repair-deficient cancer. The specimen was peripheral blood, collected about 13 months after starting pembrolizumab.

The CDR3: CASSHRTLAGSTDTQYF. The CDR3 DNA follows: TGCGCCAGCAGCCACCGAACACTAGCGGGGAGCACAGATACGCAGTATTTT. The J gene is TRBJ2-3, the V gene TRBV4-1; TRBD2 agrees at 10 bases. This CDR3 is 17 amino acids long. The germline V gene encodes CDR1 MGHRA and CDR2 YSYEKL. V shed 3 bases, J shed 0 bases, and the junction held 6 bases outside the gene matches.